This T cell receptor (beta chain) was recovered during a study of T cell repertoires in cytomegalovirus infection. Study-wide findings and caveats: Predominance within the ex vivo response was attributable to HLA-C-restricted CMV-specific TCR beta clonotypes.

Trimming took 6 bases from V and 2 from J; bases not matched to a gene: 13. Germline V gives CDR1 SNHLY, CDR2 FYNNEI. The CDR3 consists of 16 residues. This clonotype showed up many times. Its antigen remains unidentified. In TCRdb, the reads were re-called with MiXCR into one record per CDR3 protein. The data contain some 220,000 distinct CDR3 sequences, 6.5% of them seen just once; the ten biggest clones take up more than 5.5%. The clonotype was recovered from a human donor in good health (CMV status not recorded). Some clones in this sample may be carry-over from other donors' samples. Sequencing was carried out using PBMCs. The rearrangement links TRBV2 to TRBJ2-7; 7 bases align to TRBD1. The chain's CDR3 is CASRSIQGVLPYEQYF. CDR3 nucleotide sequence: TGTGCCAGCAGAAGCATCCAGGGGGTACTACCCTACGAGCAGTACTTC.